This T cell receptor (beta chain) came from a study of metastatic and nonmetastatic thyroid tumors (dated by TCRdb to 2019 to 2021). Regarding the study in general: Repertoires from peripheral blood and from tumor or nodule tissue samples of malignant and benign thyroid patients were compared.

Overall study results and their limits: In both blood and tumor samples, TCR beta diversity was reported to be significantly higher in malignant tumors than in benign nodules.

This clone was detected ten times or more. Its antigen remains undetermined. It has no much larger one-base neighbor in the sample; base qualities were not kept. Receptor libraries were prepared by PCR. The reads were generated on an Illumina HiSeq 4000. High-throughput sequencing was used to profile the CDR3 region of the TCR beta-chain in every patient. Regarding the original processing steps: A classifier to discriminate distant-metastatic papillary thyroid cancer patients was built from CDR3 differences across clinicopathological groups. The Shannon index was used to assess repertoire diversity, and the Morisita-Horn index was used to assess tumor-blood repertoire similarity. In TCRdb, the public reads were trimmed at Q25 with fastp and aligned with MiXCR, with productive beta chains retained. The V and J calls here are based on TCRdb, not the publication. The sample profile shows 20,000 or so clones; 10% to 15% of them were found once. The ten largest clonotypes hold roughly 6.4% of the sample.

No treatment had been received by any patient before thyroid surgery. Using T-cell receptor beta sequencing, the study looked back at clinical samples from patients collected from about 2011 to 2019. The material sequenced was blood. This receptor was taken from a male donor with papillary thyroid cancer or a benign thyroid nodule (not recorded which). Some clones in this sample may be carry-over from other donors' samples.

The CDR3 amino acid sequence is: CASSLYLLGGNSPLHF. The nucleotide sequence is TGTGCCAGCAGCTTGTACCTGTTGGGTGGGAATTCACCCCTCCACTTT. Rearrangement joined TRBV5-6 to TRBJ1-6, with the D gene not confidently named. The CDR3 runs 16 residues from the cysteine to the phenylalanine. Only the CDR3 DNA is retained, 48 bases long and in frame from the first base. According to the germline V gene, CDR1 reads SGHDT and CDR2 reads YYEEEE. Deletion took 1 base off V and 7 bases off J, with a span of 15 bases between the germline ends.